This T cell receptor beta chain was sequenced for a study of blood T cell repertoires in COVID-19. J was trimmed by 6 bases and V by 5 bases; bases with no gene match: 8. CDR1 is MNHEY, CDR2 SVGEGT, per germline. The CDR3 sequence is 14 residues long. The table came from immunoSEQ multiplex PCR; TCRdb's copy has only in-frame clones and leaves some out. In the table there are approximately 300,000 clones, roughly 89% of which are singletons. This clone was observed once. J is TRBJ1-2 and V is TRBV6-2 or TRBV6-3; TRBD1 agrees at 8 bases. This sequence originates from a woman aged 40 to 50 with COVID-19, enrolled during active disease. Material: peripheral blood. Here the CDR3 DNA reads TGTGCCAGCAGTACACGCAGGGGGCAGGATGGCTACACCTTC. It yields the protein CASSTRRGQDGYTF.